This T cell receptor beta chain was observed in a study of T cells after posttransplantation cyclophosphamide. Findings and caveats of the study: Later blood repertoires were often dominated by clones from the donor CD8+ memory compartment.

The repertoire was sequenced with immunoSEQ multiplex PCR; TCRdb's copy has only in-frame clones and lacks some. This sample has some 6,200 clones, with approximately 92% found just once. A marrow graft followed busulfan-fludarabine conditioning, with cyclophosphamide on days +3 and +4. This clone was picked up one time. The antigen is undetermined. The receptor comes from a male patient aged 60 to 75 who received an allogeneic stem cell transplant from a related donor and was CMV-positive. The graft donor may be the source of some T cells. The sample was CD8+ T cells sorted from blood, taken after allogeneic stem cell transplant with posttransplant cyclophosphamide.

The CDR3 is CASSSGGGDEQYF. The CDR3 bases are TGTGCCAGCAGCTCTGGAGGGGGGGATGAGCAGTACTTC. V gene TRBV13 combines with J gene TRBJ2-7, with a weak D call TRBD2 (7 bases). V was cut by 4 bases and J by 7 bases, with 14 bases left in between. In germline, CDR1 is PRHDT, CDR2 FYEKMQ (reference sequence). This CDR3 contains 13 residues.